The 27 T cell receptor beta chains below all came from one sample that was sequenced in a study of blood T cell repertoires in COVID-19. Clones were read by immunoSEQ multiplex PCR, and TCRdb kept only the in-frame ones, dropping some. The table includes 85,000 to 100,000 clones, 84% detected once. Sequencing was performed on peripheral blood. Receptor source: a human donor in a cohort sampled during active COVID-19.

CDR3 nucleotides: TGTGCCAGCAGCCCATCCATTCTCCGGGGGGGACCTGGAAACACCATATATTTT. Translating it yields CASSPSILRGGPGNTIYF. The chain uses TRBV7-8 and TRBJ1-3; D possibly corresponds to TRBD1 (5 bases). Trimming left V 5 bases short and J 2 bases short, with 22 bases between. There are 18 residues in the CDR3. In germline, CDR1 is SGHVS, CDR2 FQNEAQ.

The V gene is TRBV9, the J gene TRBJ2-6; D possibly corresponds to TRBD1 (6 bases). Germline V gene data show CDR1 as SGDLS and CDR2 as YYNGEE. The CDR3 totals 15 residues. Trimming shortened V by 8 bases and J by 3 bases, and 15 bases separated the two germline ends. The DNA for the CDR3 is TGTGCCAGGGACAGTTTTCGGGGTGGGGCCAACGTCCTGACTTTC. Translated: CARDSFRGGANVLTF.

The J gene is TRBJ1-1, the V gene TRBV7-2; D is possibly TRBD1 (6 bases). The CDR3 has 16 residues. Germline V gene data show CDR1 as SGHTA and CDR2 as FQGNSA. The germline V and J ends were trimmed by 5 bases and 0 bases, with 16 bases remaining between them. CDR3 loop: CASSLGQGRLNTEAFF. The CDR3 DNA reads as TGTGCCAGCAGCCTCGGCCAGGGGAGACTGAACACTGAAGCTTTCTTT.

This chain links TRBV18 with TRBJ1-1, with no clear D. Germline CDR1 is KGHSH and CDR2 is LQKENI. CDR3 length equals 14 residues. Trimming left V 8 bases short and J 1 base short, with 14 bases between. CDR3 sequence reads: CASAGVVGNTEAFF. In nucleotides, the CDR3 is TGTGCCAGCGCCGGGGTGGTGGGGAACACTGAAGCTTTCTTT.

The J gene is TRBJ1-4, the V gene TRBV6-5; 10 nucleotides line up with TRBD1. Per germline, CDR1 MNHEY and CDR2 SVGAGI. Losses at the gene ends were 6 bases for V and 4 bases for J; bases not matched to a gene: 5. The CDR3 sequence is 15 residues long. The CDR3 reads CASRETGGLNEKLFF. The CDR3 bases are TGTGCCAGCAGGGAGACAGGGGGCCTTAATGAAAAACTGTTTTTT.

This chain uses TRBV7-8 with TRBJ2-7, with 9 bases identical to TRBD2. V shed 0 bases, J shed 2 bases, and the junction held 8 bases outside the gene matches. CDR3 length: 17 amino acids. Germline CDR1 is SGHVS and CDR2 is FQNEAQ. CDR3 loop: CASSLAPISGGAYEQYF. The DNA of the CDR3 is TGTGCCAGCAGCTTAGCACCCATTAGCGGGGGAGCCTACGAGCAGTACTTC.

The chain recombines TRBV10-1 with TRBJ2-7; tentatively, D is TRBD1 (5 bases). Per germline, CDR1 WNHNN and CDR2 SYGVQD (reference sequence). The length of the CDR3 is 14 residues. Trimming removed 6 bases from V and 6 bases from J, with 18 bases in between. The CDR3 loop is CASSDPTGRSEQYF. The CDR3, as DNA: TGCGCCAGCAGCGACCCCACAGGCCGGAGCGAGCAGTACTTC.

The chain uses TRBV5-1 and TRBJ2-2; D remains unclear. Per germline, CDR1 SGHRS and CDR2 YFSETQ. The V end lost 4 bases, the J end lost 2 bases, and 6 bases lay between the germline ends. The CDR3 sequence is 13 residues long. The CDR3 nucleotides read TGCGCCAGCAGCATGTTAAACACCGGGGAGCTGTTTTTT. This gives the protein CASSMLNTGELFF.

The chain combines TRBV7-6 with TRBJ2-1; 7 bases align to TRBD2. Germline values: CDR1 SGHVS, CDR2 FNYEAQ. J lost 9 bases, V lost 2 bases, and 13 bases had no gene match. This CDR3 contains 16 residues. CDR3: CASSLSAGVPNGEQFF. CDR3 DNA: TGTGCCAGCAGCTTATCGGCGGGAGTCCCAAACGGTGAGCAGTTCTTC.

The V and J genes are TRBV4-1 and TRBJ2-1; 7 nucleotides agree with TRBD2. V was clipped by 6 bases and J by 9 bases; unmatched bases: 14. The CDR3 sequence is 15 residues long. Germline V lookup: CDR1 MGHRA, CDR2 YSYEKL. As DNA, the CDR3 is TGCGCCAGCAGGAGGAGCGGGACCCTGGACGGTGAGCAGTTCTTC. This gives the protein CASRRSGTLDGEQFF.

The chain links TRBV11-2 to TRBJ1-3; maybe TRBD1 (5 bases). Germline V gene data show CDR1 as SGHAT and CDR2 as FQNNGV. CDR3 size: 15 residues. The V and J ends lost 3 bases and 0 bases respectively, with 9 bases between them. CDR3 nucleotides: TGTGCCAGCAGCTTGACAGTGACCTCTGGAAACACCATATATTTT. It encodes CASSLTVTSGNTIYF.

The chain employs TRBV7-9 and TRBJ2-2; D may be TRBD1 (6 bases). V was shortened by 10 bases and J by 0 bases, with 24 bases between the two germline ends. This CDR3 contains 18 residues. The V gene's germline CDR1 is SEHNR and CDR2 FQNEAQ (reference sequence). DNA for the CDR3: TGTGCCACCCCCCCCACCGACAGGTTATTAGCGAACACCGGGGAGCTGTTTTTT. Translated, it gives CATPPTDRLLANTGELFF.

This clone was counted between two and nine times. This sequence joins TRBV6-5 and TRBJ2-7; 9 bases map to TRBD1. CDR3 length: 14 amino acids. With 7 bases clipped from V and 6 bases from J, the junction kept 10 bases outside the gene matches. Germline CDR1 MNHEY, CDR2 SVGAGI. The CDR3 nucleotides read TGTGCCAGCACCACGGACAGGGGAGGAAGCGAGCAGTACTTC. Its protein product is CASTTDRGGSEQYF.

The rearrangement uses TRBV2 and TRBJ2-1; D is undetermined. CDR1 and CDR2 from the germline V gene are SNHLY and FYNNEI. V was pared by 8 bases and J by 2 bases, with 10 bases between. This CDR3 is built from 13 residues. CDR3 sequence (DNA): TGTGCCAGCTGCGCCCTAGCCTACAATGAGCAGTTCTTC. Protein sequence: CASCALAYNEQFF.

The chain combines TRBV6-5 with TRBJ2-7, with a possible D match to TRBD2 (6 bases). This CDR3 comprises 14 residues. V lost 6 bases, J lost 3 bases, and 15 bases lay in between. The germline CDR1 and CDR2 sequences are MNHEY and SVGAGI. The CDR3 loop reads CASRAGSGGYEQYF. The CDR3 DNA reads TGTGCCAGCAGGGCGGGGTCAGGAGGCTACGAGCAGTACTTC.

V gene TRBV9 combines with J gene TRBJ1-1; D remains ambiguous. Between the trimmed V and J ends, which lost 0 bases and 4 bases, there was a span of 10 bases. The CDR3 is 14 residues long. In germline, CDR1 is SGDLS, CDR2 YYNGEE. The DNA of the CDR3 is TGTGCCAGCAGCGTAGTCGGGAGTAGCACTGAAGCTTTCTTT. Protein product: CASSVVGSSTEAFF.

This clone was seen just once. The chain joins TRBV27 to TRBJ1-2; 10 nucleotides match TRBD1. With 3 bases clipped from V and 9 bases from J, the junction kept 4 bases outside the gene matches. The CDR3 has 13 residues. CDR1 and CDR2 (germline): MNHEY, SMNVEV (reference sequence). CDR3 region: CASSFGTGVSYTF. DNA for the CDR3: TGTGCCAGCAGTTTTGGGACAGGGGTCAGCTACACCTTC.

V gene TRBV10-1 combines with J gene TRBJ2-1; 11 positions agree with TRBD1. The CDR3 is made up of 16 amino acids. The V gene's germline CDR1 is WNHNN and CDR2 SYGVQD (reference sequence). V was pared by 5 bases and J by 0 bases, with 3 bases of the junction left unmatched. CDR3 sequence reads: CASSTGTGGSYNEQFF. The CDR3, as DNA: TGCGCCAGCAGTACCGGGACAGGGGGCTCCTACAATGAGCAGTTCTTC.

Turning to this clone: The identical CDR3 is also encoded by other nucleotide sequences in the sample. The chain is built from TRBV28 and TRBJ2-7; 8 bases match TRBD1. With 6 bases clipped from V and 2 bases from J, the junction kept 6 bases outside the gene matches. This CDR3 is 14 amino acids long. The germline CDR1 and CDR2 sequences are MDHEN and SYDVKM. As DNA, the CDR3 is TGTGCCAGCAGCTCTGGACAGGGCCCCTACGAGCAGTACTTC. Its translation is CASSSGQGPYEQYF.

This chain joins TRBV18 and TRBJ1-4, with TRBD1 matching 9 bases. Germline V lookup: CDR1 KGHSH, CDR2 LQKENI. The CDR3 consists of 16 residues. V dropped 3 bases and J dropped 5; count of bases not matched to a gene: 7. CDR3 DNA: TGTGCCAGCTCACCTGGGACAGGGAAAATGAATGAAAAACTGTTTTTT. Protein: CASSPGTGKMNEKLFF.

The CDR3 nucleotides read TGTGCCAGCAGTTTCCCCGGCGGGAATCAGCCCCAGCATTTT. Encoded protein: CASSFPGGNQPQHF. The chain joins TRBV28 to TRBJ1-5, with unresolved D. Germline V gene sequence: CDR1 MDHEN, CDR2 SYDVKM. Trimming stripped 3 bases from V and 4 bases from J, with 10 bases between. The CDR3 length is 14 residues. Filled out from reference TRBV28 and TRBJ1-5, the complete variable domain reads DVKVTQSSRYLVKRTGEKVFLECVQDMDHENMFWYRQDPGLGLRLIYFSYDVKMKEKGDIPEGYSVSREKKERFSLILESASTNQTSMYLCASSFPGGNQPQHFGDGTRLSIL.

The chain links TRBV5-6 to TRBJ2-3, with 13 bases lining up with TRBD2. Germline values: CDR1 SGHDT, CDR2 YYEEEE. The CDR3 has 19 residues. Trimming removed 1 base from V and 2 bases from J; junction bases left unmatched: 10. The CDR3, as DNA: TGTGCCAGCAGCTTGTTGACTAGCGGGGGGCCCCGCCCCACAGATACGCAGTATTTT. It specifies CASSLLTSGGPRPTDTQYF.

The chain recombines TRBV19 with TRBJ1-5; 8 positions agree with TRBD1. The V gene end was trimmed by 2 bases and the J gene end by 7 bases; junction bases not matched to a gene: 7. The germline CDR1 and CDR2 sequences are LNHDA and SQIVND (reference sequence). CDR3 length equals 15 residues. The CDR3 DNA follows: TGTGCCAGTAGTATAAAAATGGGGGACAGGCAGCCCCAGCATTTT. Translating it yields CASSIKMGDRQPQHF.

This chain joins TRBV5-6 and TRBJ2-7; D is unclear. The CDR3 length is 12 residues. CDR1 is SGHDT, CDR2 YYEEEE, per germline. The ends were cut back, 2 bases at V and 4 bases at J, with 7 bases in the middle. The CDR3 DNA reads as TGTGCCAGCAGCTTTTATTTGTACGAGCAGTACTTC. Protein sequence: CASSFYLYEQYF.

This CDR3 reads CASSQGIVFETQYF. The CDR3 nucleotides read TGTGCCAGCAGCCAAGGTATAGTGTTCGAGACCCAGTACTTC. V and J are TRBV3-1 (or the pseudogene TRBV3-2) and TRBJ2-5; D remains unclear. Looked up from germline, CDR1 is LGHDT and CDR2 is YNNKEL (reference sequence). Trimming left V 1 base short and J 5 bases short, with 11 bases between. This CDR3 region has 14 residues.

The chain has TRBV5-4 and TRBJ2-5; D may be TRBD1 (6 bases). The CDR3 runs to 13 residues. The V end was cut by 5 bases, the J end by 1 base, with 9 bases between. CDR1 and CDR2 (germline): SGHNT, YYREEE (reference sequence). In DNA form, the CDR3 reads TGTGCCAGCAGAAGGACAGCCCAAGAGACCCAGTACTTC. Encoded protein: CASRRTAQETQYF.

The chain carries TRBV27 and TRBJ1-2; D is uncertain. The germline V gene has CDR1 MNHEY and CDR2 SMNVEV (reference sequence). Trimming removed 4 bases from V and 6 bases from J, with 12 bases in between. The CDR3 spans 13 residues. CDR3 residues: CASSSIRLDGYTF. The DNA for the CDR3 is TGTGCCAGCAGTTCTATCCGTTTGGATGGCTACACCTTC.